This TCR beta chain was sequenced during a study of T cells in localized non-small cell lung cancer. Whole-study findings and limits: A median around 57 of the top 100 tumor clones appeared in adjacent lung. With higher T cell density in blood came longer overall survival. Adjacent uninvolved lung had the highest clonality, suggesting focused antigen responses.

As regards this clone: Its antigen is not known.

This table comes from immunoSEQ multiplex PCR, and its TCRdb copy is limited to in-frame clones, with some not included. Here the sample spans 23,000 or so clones, roughly 90% being singletons. The TCR was taken from a male donor aged 60 or over with stage II lung adenocarcinoma. The sequencing used peripheral blood mononuclear cells, collected before any cancer treatment.

This chain's CDR3 is CASSRPGTGENSPLHF. The CDR3 nucleotides are TGTGCCAGCTCCCGTCCCGGGACAGGGGAAAATTCACCCCTCCACTTT. The V call is TRBV18, the J call TRBJ1-6, with TRBD1 matching over 10 bases. The CDR3 is made up of 16 amino acids. V trimming: 6 bases; J trimming: 7 bases; junction bases outside the gene matches: 9. In germline, CDR1 is KGHSH, CDR2 LQKENI.